One sample yielded the 7 T cell receptor beta chains listed below, sequenced in a study of T cells in Graves' hyperthyroidism and ophthalmopathy. Amplification of TCR beta CDR3 regions used RNA as the template. The TCR CDR3 first-round RT-PCR relied on the HTBI primer set. TCRdb recomputed calls from the multiplex PCR reads with MiXCR, one row per CDR3 protein. The table lists hundreds of thousands of distinct CDR3 sequences, 15% to 20% of them singletons. The source material was blood. These receptors were collected from a man aged 35 to 55 with Graves' ophthalmopathy.

In this sample, this clonotype turned up many times. J is TRBJ1-5 and V is TRBV3-1; no clear D gene. Germline-derived CDR1 and CDR2 are LGHDT and YNNKEL (reference sequence). Trimming stripped 4 bases from V and 1 base from J, with 20 bases between. The CDR3 has 18 residues. The CDR3 nucleotides are TGTGCCAGCAGCCTACTCAGCCACCGGAGGGTAAGCAATCAGCCCCAGCATTTT. Translating it yields CASSLLSHRRVSNQPQHF.

In this sample, this clonotype turned up a few times. The gene calls are TRBV5-1 and TRBJ1-1; the D gene is possibly TRBD1 (6 bases). This CDR3 contains 15 residues. The V end was cut by 4 bases, the J end by 4 bases, with 17 bases between. The germline V gene has CDR1 SGHRS and CDR2 YFSETQ. CDR3 loop: CASSLTGTFSTEAFF. The CDR3 coding sequence is TGCGCCAGCAGCCTAACTGGGACATTTTCCACTGAAGCTTTCTTT.

Comment on this clonotype: Given a much more abundant clone one base away, this may be a read error. The chain couples TRBV9 to TRBJ1-1; D possibly corresponds to TRBD1 (5 bases). The CDR3 length is 14 residues. The germline V gene encodes CDR1 SGDLS and CDR2 YYNGEE. CDR3 protein: CANSVVGANTEAFF. The CDR3 DNA is TGTGCCAACAGCGTAGTAGGGGCTAATACTGAAGCTTTCTTT.

This clonotype was counted at least ten times. The chain couples TRBV18 to TRBJ1-2; the D gene is possibly TRBD1 (5 bases). The CDR3 is 15 amino acids. Trimming took 2 bases from V and 9 from J, leaving 19 bases between them. Germline V gene sequence: CDR1 KGHSH, CDR2 LQKENI. In nucleotides, the CDR3 is TGTGCCAGCTCACCATCTAGACAGCTAGACCGGAGCTACACCTTC. Translating it yields CASSPSRQLDRSYTF.

There are a few counts of this clonotype. CDR3 DNA: TGCGCCAGCAGCTTGGTGCCGGCAACCTACGAGCAGTACTTC. Translation: CASSLVPATYEQYF. The chain joins TRBV5-1 to TRBJ2-7; no reliable D call. This CDR3 is 14 amino acids long. Trimming removed 0 bases from V and 2 bases from J, with 9 bases in between. Germline V lookup: CDR1 SGHRS, CDR2 YFSETQ.

This clonotype showed up just a few times. The chain is built from TRBV19 and TRBJ1-2; D not resolved. The germline CDR1 and CDR2 sequences are LNHDA and SQIVND (reference sequence). The V end lost 9 bases, the J end lost 4 bases, and 15 bases lay between the germline ends. The CDR3 consists of 13 residues. The CDR3 region is CASARQVGYGYTF. CDR3 bases: TGTGCCAGCGCCCGACAAGTTGGCTATGGCTACACCTTC.

The V and J genes are TRBV19 and TRBJ1-2; 8 bases are a match to TRBD1. The CDR3 sequence is 16 residues long. V lost 3 bases and J lost 7; bases outside the gene matches: 13. Germline V gene lookup returns CDR1 LNHDA and CDR2 SQIVND (reference sequence). The CDR3: CASSISRTGPIRGYTF. The CDR3 DNA is TGTGCCAGTAGTATCTCGAGGACAGGGCCTATCCGTGGCTACACCTTC.